The 9 T cell receptor beta chains in this list originate from one sample, sequenced in a study of cytomegalovirus exposure and HLA in healthy donors. Researchers ran the PCR with 60 Vbeta and 13 Jbeta primers. TCRdb's copy holds only in-frame clones and misses some; the assay was immunoSEQ multiplex PCR. The sample has about 170,000 clones, around 68% seen once. What was sequenced was PBMCs. These receptors originate from a man aged 35 to 55 in good health and CMV-seronegative.

J is TRBJ2-7 and V is TRBV5-6, with 9 positions matching TRBD2. The CDR3 runs to 14 residues. V was clipped by 2 bases and J by 2 bases; unmatched bases: 2. The germline V gene encodes CDR1 SGHDT and CDR2 YYEEEE. In DNA, the CDR3 is TGTGCCAGCAGCTTCCGACTAGCGGCCTACGAGCAGTACTTC. This encodes CASSFRLAAYEQYF.

On this clone: A junction end diverges from the germline sequence, so it may reflect a read error. This chain links TRBV10-3 with TRBJ2-5; tentative D call: TRBD2 (5 bases). The CDR3 contains 12 residues. The germline V gene has CDR1 ENHRY and CDR2 SYGVKD. This chain's CDR3 is CAVSDGEETQYF. CDR3 DNA: TGTGCCGTCAGTGACGGGGAAGAGACCCAGTACTTC.

The chain is built from TRBV18 and TRBJ1-1, with TRBD1 matching 7 bases. CDR1 is KGHSH and CDR2 is LQKENI in the germline V gene. This CDR3 contains 14 residues. The trim removed 6 bases at V and 5 bases at J, leaving 9 bases unmatched. The CDR3 spells CASSPRQGGTEAFF. CDR3 in DNA: TGTGCCAGCTCCCCAAGACAGGGAGGTACTGAAGCTTTCTTT.

This rearrangement joins TRBV7-2 to TRBJ1-5, with D maybe TRBD1 (6 bases). The CDR3 has 18 residues. Trimming left V 6 bases short and J 0 bases short, with 21 bases between. The germline V gene encodes CDR1 SGHTA and CDR2 FQGNSA. CDR3 sequence reads: CASSPRTDGAYSNQPQHF. In nucleotides, the CDR3 is TGTGCCAGCAGTCCCCGGACAGATGGAGCATATAGCAATCAGCCCCAGCATTTT.

The V call is TRBV7-2, the J call TRBJ2-1; unclear D gene. The CDR3 is 13 residues long. Trimming took 0 bases from V and 9 from J, leaving 9 bases between them. Germline V lookup: CDR1 SGHTA, CDR2 FQGNSA. This CDR3 is CASSLARATEQFF. CDR3 DNA sequence: TGTGCCAGCAGCTTAGCGAGAGCAACTGAGCAGTTCTTC. The variable domain in full, completed from reference TRBV7-2 and TRBJ2-1, reads GAGVSQSPSNKVTEKGKDVELRCDPISGHTALYWYRQSLGQGLEFLIYFQGNSAPDKSGLPSDRFSAERTGGSVSTLTIQRTQQEDSAVYLCASSLARATEQFFGPGTRLTVL.

Remarks on this clone: Additional DNA sequences in this sample encode the identical CDR3. The chain recombines TRBV7-3 with TRBJ2-1; TRBD2 is a possible D gene (5 bases). The CDR3 extends over 13 amino acids. Between the trimmed V and J ends, which lost 2 bases and 5 bases, there was a span of 7 bases. Germline V gene data show CDR1 as SGHTA and CDR2 as FQGTGA. For the CDR3, the DNA is TGTGCCAGCAGCTTATCGGGGAACAATGAGCAGTTCTTC. Translated: CASSLSGNNEQFF.

The rearrangement links TRBV10-3 to TRBJ2-3, with a weak D call TRBD1 (5 bases). With 9 bases removed from V and 5 bases from J, the gap between germline ends came to 18 bases. Looked up from germline, CDR1 is ENHRY and CDR2 is SYGVKD. The CDR3 has 14 residues. The CDR3 region has the DNA TGTGCCATAAGACAGAGCCTTCGTCGAGATACGCAGTATTTT. This encodes CAIRQSLRRDTQYF.

The chain recombines TRBV2 with TRBJ2-2; 7 bases match TRBD1. V was pared by 6 bases and J by 0 bases, with 4 bases of the junction left unmatched. The CDR3 covers 15 residues. The germline V gene encodes CDR1 SNHLY and CDR2 FYNNEI. The CDR3 spells CASSDRATNTGELFF. CDR3 DNA sequence: TGTGCCAGCAGCGACAGGGCCACGAACACCGGGGAGCTGTTTTTT.

Comment on this clone: Compared with germline, one end of the junction differs, possibly owing to a read error. CDR3 region: CASSLALGQGAGTGELFF. DNA for the CDR3: TGTGCTAGCAGCTTAGCGCTTGGACAGGGGGCGGGCACCGGGGAGCTGTTTTTT. The chain uses TRBV7-7 and TRBJ2-2, with 11 positions matching TRBD1. CDR3 size: 18 residues. From germline, CDR1 is SSHAT and CDR2 FNYEAQ (reference sequence). The variable domain in full, with the rest retrieved from reference TRBV7-7 and TRBJ2-2, is GAGVSQSPRYKVTKRGQDVTLRCDPISSHATLYWYQQALGQGPEFLTYFNYEAQPDKSGLPSDRFSAERPEGSISTLTIQRTEQRDSAMYRCASSLALGQGAGTGELFFGEGSRLTVL.